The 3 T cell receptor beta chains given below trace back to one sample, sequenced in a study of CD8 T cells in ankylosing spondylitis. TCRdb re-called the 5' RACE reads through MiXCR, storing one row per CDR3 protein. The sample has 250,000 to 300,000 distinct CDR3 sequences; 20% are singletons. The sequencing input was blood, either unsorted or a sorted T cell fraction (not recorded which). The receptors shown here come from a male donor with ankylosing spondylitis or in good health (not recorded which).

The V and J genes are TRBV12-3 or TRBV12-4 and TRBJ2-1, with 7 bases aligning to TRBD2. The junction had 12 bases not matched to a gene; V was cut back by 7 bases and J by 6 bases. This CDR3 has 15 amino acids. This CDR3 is CASNKWGGPSNEQFF. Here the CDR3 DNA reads TGTGCCAGCAATAAGTGGGGAGGGCCCTCCAATGAGCAGTTCTTC.

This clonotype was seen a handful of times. CDR3 nucleotides: TGTGCCAGCAGCCAGGTGCTCCGTAGCCAAGAGACCCAGTACTTC. It is translated as CASSQVLRSQETQYF. This chain joins TRBV4-2 and TRBJ2-5; D is unresolved. CDR1 is LGHNA, CDR2 YNFKEQ, per germline. The CDR3 extends over 15 amino acids. V was clipped by 3 bases and J by 1 base, with 12 bases between them.

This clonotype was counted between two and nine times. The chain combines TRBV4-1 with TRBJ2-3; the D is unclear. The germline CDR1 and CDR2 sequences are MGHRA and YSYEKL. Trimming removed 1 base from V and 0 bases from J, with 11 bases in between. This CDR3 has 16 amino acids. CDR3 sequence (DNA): TGCGCCAGCAGCCAAGGTATGGCAGGAAGCACAGATACGCAGTATTTT. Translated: CASSQGMAGSTDTQYF.